These T cell receptor beta chains were read from a single sample in a study of graft-versus-host responses after intestinal transplantation. Using immunoSEQ multiplex PCR, the repertoire was profiled, and TCRdb retains in-frame clones only, with some absent. The table includes approximately 50,000 clones, about 90% detected once. Sequencing used PBMCs, obtained 26 days after transplant. These receptor sequences come from a human patient who received an intestinal transplant, so some T cells may come from the graft donor. Both conserved end residues are part of each CDR3. D genes are given only for firm matches. Size values are once, few and many counts, or a class for expanded clones, and some rows have none.

J gene	CDR3 length	D gene	clone size	V gene	CDR3 DNA	CDR3 protein
TRBJ1-5	15	-	-	TRBV28	TGTGCCAGCAGTTTAATCCAGGGTGGGAATCAGCCCCAGCATTTT	CASSLIQGGNQPQHF
TRBJ2-1	15	TRBD2	-	TRBV5-1	TGCGCCAGCAGTTTGTCGCGGGGGGGCCCAAATGAGCAGTTCTTC	CASSLSRGGPNEQFF
TRBJ1-5	15	-	-	TRBV4-1	TGCGCCAGCAGCCAAACCTTACAGAGCAATCAGCCCCAGCATTTT	CASSQTLQSNQPQHF
TRBJ2-7	13	-	-	TRBV10-2	TGCGCCAGCAGTGCGGGAAGCCATTACGAGCAGTACTTC	CASSAGSHYEQYF
TRBJ1-5	16	TRBD1	-	TRBV27	TGTGCCAGCAGTTTAAGGGCGGACAGGGCGGTTCAGCCCCAGCATTTT	CASSLRADRAVQPQHF
TRBJ1-4	13	-	-	TRBV7-9	TGTGCCAGCGAACCGGCAACTAATGAAAAACTGTTTTTT	CASEPATNEKLFF
TRBJ1-1	14	-	-	TRBV5-1	TGCGCCAGCAGCTGGGAGGTGATAGGCACTGAAGCTTTCTTT	CASSWEVIGTEAFF
TRBJ2-7	13	-	-	TRBV7-2	TGTGCCAGCAACCCTAGCACTTGGGACGAGCAGTACTTC	CASNPSTWDEQYF
TRBJ2-5	18	TRBD1	-	TRBV7-6	TGTGCCAGCAGCTCATCGGATACGGGACAGGGGGTCCAAGAGACCCAGTACTTC	CASSSSDTGQGVQETQYF
TRBJ2-7	11	TRBD1	-	TRBV29-1	TGCAGAGGACAGGAACTCTACGAGCAGTACTTC	CRGQELYEQYF
TRBJ1-2	14	TRBD1	-	TRBV6-1	TGTGCCAGCAAGAACCGGGACAGAGATAATGGCTACACCTTC	CASKNRDRDNGYTF
TRBJ2-2	15	-	-	TRBV30	TGTGCCTGGAGTGTTAATAGTGATGACACCGGGGAGCTGTTTTTT	CAWSVNSDDTGELFF
TRBJ1-2	13	TRBD1	-	TRBV28	TGTGCCAGCAGTTTGGACAGGGGCTATGGCTACACCTTC	CASSLDRGYGYTF
TRBJ1-4	15	TRBD1	-	TRBV19	TGTGCCAGTAGCCGTCCGGGACAGGGGGTTGAAAAACTGTTTTTT	CASSRPGQGVEKLFF
TRBJ1-1	17	-	-	TRBV2	TGTGCCAGCAGTGAATACCTGCCAGGGGCTGGGAACACTGAAGCTTTCTTT	CASSEYLPGAGNTEAFF
TRBJ1-5	15	-	-	TRBV28	TGTGCCAGCAGTTTACTCGCCGCGCTCGGGCAGCCCCAGCATTTT	CASSLLAALGQPQHF
TRBJ2-1	14	TRBD2	-	TRBV13	TGTGCCAGCAGCCTAGGGACTAGCGGGGTGGAGCAGTTCTTC	CASSLGTSGVEQFF
TRBJ2-1	16	TRBD2	-	TRBV11-2	TGTGCCAGCAGCTCAGAGGCAGCGGGAGTTAGTAGCGAGCAGTTCTTC	CASSSEAAGVSSEQFF
TRBJ2-3	13	TRBD2	-	TRBV29-1	TGCAGCACTAGCGGGACGCTCACAGATACGCAGTATTTT	CSTSGTLTDTQYF
TRBJ1-5	14	-	-	TRBV2	TGTGCCAGCAGTGAGTTACAGGGAGATCAGCCCCAGCATTTT	CASSELQGDQPQHF
TRBJ2-7	13	TRBD2	few	TRBV10-3	TGTGCCATCAGTGTCGGGGGGGCCTACGAGCAGTACTTC	CAISVGGAYEQYF
TRBJ1-2	16	TRBD1	-	TRBV25-1	TGTGCCAGCAGTGGGAGACAGGGGCCATACAGGGATGGCTACACCTTC	CASSGRQGPYRDGYTF
TRBJ2-1	17	TRBD2	-	TRBV14	TGTGCCAGCAGCCATAGTCCTAGCGGGGGGCCCTACAATGAGCAGTTCTTC	CASSHSPSGGPYNEQFF
TRBJ1-5	15	-	-	TRBV6-1	TGTGCCAGCACCGAAGAGGAGGGCAACAATCAGCCCCAGCATTTT	CASTEEEGNNQPQHF
TRBJ1-6	14	-	-	TRBV5-5	TGTGCCAGCAGCTTCGTAGGGGATAATTCACCCCTCCACTTT	CASSFVGDNSPLHF
TRBJ2-2	14	-	-	TRBV2	TGTGCCAGCAGTGACGGTCTGAACACCGGGGAGCTGTTTTTT	CASSDGLNTGELFF
TRBJ2-5	15	TRBD1	-	TRBV4-1	TGCGCCAGCAGCCAAACAGGGGGCAGTACAGAGACCCAGTACTTC	CASSQTGGSTETQYF
TRBJ1-1	16	TRBD1	-	TRBV15	TGTGCCACCAGTAGGGCCTCGGGGACAGGGGCCACTGAAGCTTTCTTT	CATSRASGTGATEAFF
TRBJ2-2	15	-	-	TRBV19	TGTGCCAGTCACCCCCCGGGACTCCTCACCGGGGAGCTGTTTTTT	CASHPPGLLTGELFF
TRBJ1-2	15	-	few	TRBV5-8	TGTGCCAGCAGCTTGGAGGCCAGGGCCAACTATGGCTACACCTTC	CASSLEARANYGYTF
TRBJ2-3	13	-	-	TRBV9	TGTGCCAGCAGCCAGGGGCCCACAGATACGCAGTATTTT	CASSQGPTDTQYF
TRBJ1-2	13	-	-	TRBV10-2	TGCGCCAGCAGAAAGACAGCTAACTATGGCTACACCTTC	CASRKTANYGYTF
TRBJ1-4	14	-	-	TRBV4-3	TGCGCCAGCAGCCAAGACTGGGCAGAGAAAAAACTGTTTTTT	CASSQDWAEKKLFF
TRBJ2-1	16	TRBD1	-	TRBV6-4	TGTGCCAGCAGTCCAAAGCCGGGACAGGGCGGCAATGAGCAGTTCTTC	CASSPKPGQGGNEQFF
TRBJ2-1	13	TRBD2	few	TRBV6-5	TGTGCCAGCGGACTAGGGCCCACTAATGAGCAGTTCTTC	CASGLGPTNEQFF
TRBJ2-1	16	TRBD1	-	TRBV7-9	TGTGCCAGCAGCTTCAGGACAGGGCCAGCGATGACTGAGCAGTTCTTC	CASSFRTGPAMTEQFF
TRBJ1-5	17	TRBD1	-	TRBV28	TGTGCCAGCAGCATTCACATCGGACAGGGCCACAATCAGCCCCAGCATTTT	CASSIHIGQGHNQPQHF
TRBJ2-1	16	-	-	TRBV2	TGTGCCAGCAGTGAAGATACAACCTTAACCTACAATGAGCAGTTCTTC	CASSEDTTLTYNEQFF
TRBJ1-2	13	TRBD1	-	TRBV6-6	TGTGCCAGCAACAGACAGGGATTTTATGGCTACACCTTC	CASNRQGFYGYTF
TRBJ1-1	15	-	-	TRBV2	TGTGCCAGCAGTGAAGGTTGGGGCAGGATGACTGAAGCTTTCTTT	CASSEGWGRMTEAFF
TRBJ1-1	14	-	-	TRBV7-6	TGTGCCAGCAGTTACGGGGGGGGAGACACTGAAGCTTTCTTT	CASSYGGGDTEAFF
TRBJ2-7	14	-	-	TRBV30	TGTGCCTGGAGTGTACAGTACAGAGTCTTGGAGCAGTACTTC	CAWSVQYRVLEQYF
TRBJ1-5	12	TRBD1	-	TRBV28	TGTGCCAGCCGGACAGGGAGTCAGCCCCAGCATTTT	CASRTGSQPQHF
TRBJ1-1	13	-	-	TRBV6-1	TGTGCCAGCAGACGCAGGATGAACACTGAAGCTTTCTTT	CASRRRMNTEAFF
TRBJ1-5	15	TRBD1	once	TRBV6-1	TGTGCCAGCAGTGAGAGGGACAGTGAGGGGCAGCCCCAGCATTTT	CASSERDSEGQPQHF